These T cell receptor beta chains were read from a single sample in a study of relationships among human T cell subsets. Via MiXCR, TCRdb re-called the multiplex PCR reads, giving one row per CDR3 protein. Of around 2,500 distinct CDR3 sequences listed, under 50% are singletons. The specimen was activated T cells sorted from blood. All receptors derive from a man in his forties or fifties in good health. Each CDR3 is given with its conserved first and last residue. Fields, in order: clone size, J gene, V gene, D gene, CDR3 DNA, CDR3 protein. A D gene is named only where the DNA matches it firmly. Size values are once, few and many counts, or a class for expanded clones, and some rows have none.

>few|TRBJ2-5|TRBV11-2|-
TGTGCCAGCAGACAAGCAAGGCAGCAAGAGACCCAGTACTTC
CASRQARQQETQYF
>-|TRBJ1-5|TRBV10-3|-
TGTGCCATCAGGGGGGGTAGCAATCAGCCCCAGCATTTT
CAIRGGSNQPQHF
>-|TRBJ1-1|TRBV29-1|-
TGCAGCGTTGCGGTGATGGGGGACGCTTTCTTT
CSVAVMGDAFF
>-|TRBJ1-2|TRBV27|TRBD1
TGTGCCAGCACCCTACAGGGGTCCCTCTATGGCTACACCTTC
CASTLQGSLYGYTF
>-|TRBJ2-1|TRBV20-1|TRBD2
TGCAGTGGTATGACTAGCGGGGGGTACAATGAGCAGTTCTTC
CSGMTSGGYNEQFF
>-|TRBJ2-1|TRBV20-1|TRBD2
TGCAGTGCTGGGACTAGCGGGAGGGGTAATGAGCAGTTCTTC
CSAGTSGRGNEQFF
>few|TRBJ2-2|TRBV27|TRBD1
TGTGCCAGCAGTTTATCGACCGGACAGGGATCGAACACCGGGGAGCTGTTTTTT
CASSLSTGQGSNTGELFF
>-|TRBJ1-5|TRBV20-1|-
TGCAGTGCTAGAGAGGGGGGAAGGAATCAGCCCCAGCATTTT
CSAREGGRNQPQHF
>few|TRBJ2-5|TRBV28|TRBD2
TGTGCCAGCAGTCCCGCCCTCGGGGCTAGCGGGAGTAGGGAGACCCAGTACTTC
CASSPALGASGSRETQYF
>-|TRBJ2-3|TRBV5-4|-
TGCGCCAGCAGCCCCGGGACCGACACAGATACGCAGTATTTT
CASSPGTDTDTQYF
>once|TRBJ2-7|TRBV5-1|-
TGCGCCAGCAGCTTGTTGCTCAGCTCCTACGAGCAGTACTTC
CASSLLLSSYEQYF
>few|TRBJ2-5|TRBV20-1|-
TGCAGTGCTAGAGATGCACTAGAACAGACCCAGTACTTC
CSARDALEQTQYF
>-|TRBJ2-7|TRBV6-1|TRBD1
TGTGCCAGCAGTGAAGGGGACAGCTCCTACGAGCAGTACTTC
CASSEGDSSYEQYF
>-|TRBJ1-6|TRBV28|-
TGTGCCAGCAGTTTAATGGATGGTCAGCAGCCCCTCCACTTT
CASSLMDGQQPLHF
>-|TRBJ2-2|TRBV27|TRBD1
TGTACCAGCAGTTTATCGACCGGACAGGGATCGAACACCGGGGAGCTGTTTTTT
CTSSLSTGQGSNTGELFF
>-|TRBJ2-3|TRBV20-1|TRBD1
TGCAGTGCTACCTGGGGACAGGGGGCCGATACGCAGTATTTT
CSATWGQGADTQYF
>-|TRBJ2-7|TRBV11-2|TRBD1
TGTGCCAGCAGCTACGGACAGGGGGAAAGGGGCGAGCAGTACTTC
CASSYGQGERGEQYF
>few|TRBJ2-1|TRBV12-3/TRBV12-4|-
TGTGCCAGCAGTTTAAAGTCCCTACGGTTCTTC
CASSLKSLRFF
>-|TRBJ2-7|TRBV11-2|TRBD1
TGTGCCAGCAGTTCACCCCGCCGGGACAGGGGATCCTACGAGCAGTACTTC
CASSSPRRDRGSYEQYF
>-|TRBJ2-7|TRBV28|-
TGTGCCAGCAGACAGACAGGTGGCGAGCAGTACTTC
CASRQTGGEQYF
>-|TRBJ2-1|TRBV19|TRBD2
TGTGCCAGTAGCCCGGGACTAGCGGGAGTTGAGCAGTTCTTC
CASSPGLAGVEQFF